The 19 T cell receptor beta chains given below trace back to one sample, sequenced in a study of T cell clonality in common variable immunodeficiency. Data came from immunoSEQ multiplex PCR; TCRdb stores just in-frame clones and leaves some out. Observed in the sample are some 33,000 clones, none of them singletons. Sequencing was done on a sample of peripheral blood mononuclear cells. The source is a person aged 18-70 years in good health.

The sample holds many counts of this clone. The read ends 3 residues before the CDR3 terminus; that terminus is restored from the germline J gene. The rearrangement joins TRBV5-1 to TRBJ1-1; 8 nucleotides line up with TRBD1. The CDR3 has 15 amino acids. After removal of 0 bases from V and 5 bases from J, the junction contained 6 bases not matched to a gene. Per the germline V gene, CDR1 is SGHRS and CDR2 is YFSETQ. The sequenced CDR3 bases are TGCGCCAGCAGCTTGGACGGCAGGGGGCATACTGAA. It is translated as CASSLDGRGHTE. The whole CDR3 protein reads CASSLDGRGHTEAFF.

In this sample, this clone turned up many times. The read ends 3 residues early relative to the CDR3; the germline J gene fills the gap. This specimen includes other DNA sequences encoding the same CDR3. The J gene is TRBJ2-3, the V gene TRBV20-1; 9 nucleotides align to TRBD2. The trim removed 0 bases at V and 1 base at J, leaving 2 bases unmatched. This CDR3 has 15 amino acids. CDR1 is DFQATT and CDR2 is SNEGSKA in the germline V gene (reference sequence). The CDR3 here is CSARDPSGGTDTQYF. CDR3 bases read: TGCAGTGCTAGAGATCCTAGCGGGGGCACAGATACG.

This clone was recorded many times. The sequence runs out 3 residues before the end of the CDR3; the remainder is reconstructed from the germline J gene. The rearrangement links TRBV6-2 or TRBV6-3 to TRBJ1-6; weak D call: TRBD1 (5 bases). Trimming took 4 bases from V and 11 from J, leaving 24 bases between them. The CDR3 extends over 17 amino acids. In germline, CDR1 is MNHEY, CDR2 SVGEGT. The CDR3 protein is CASSSQFGPGSEAPLHF. Partial CDR3 DNA: TGTGCCAGCAGTTCACAGTTCGGTCCAGGGAGTGAAGCACCC.

Many counts were recorded for this clone. From the germline J gene comes the end of the CDR3, since the read stops 3 residues before it. V gene TRBV20-1 combines with J gene TRBJ2-1; 9 bases are shared with TRBD2. Trimming took 0 bases from V and 9 from J; bases not matched to a gene: 9. Germline-derived CDR1 and CDR2 are DFQATT and SNEGSKA (reference sequence). This CDR3 has 15 residues. CDR3 region: CSARDASGGRGEQFF. Incomplete CDR3 DNA: TGCAGTGCTAGAGATGCCAGCGGGGGGCGTGGTGAG.

This clone was seen at least ten times. The read is 3 residues too short to cover the CDR3 end, so that end is filled in from the germline J gene. The chain couples TRBV29-1 to TRBJ2-7; 12 positions match TRBD1. The CDR3 is 14 residues long. From germline, CDR1 is SQVTM and CDR2 ANQGSEA. Trimming at V came to 4 bases and at J to 4 bases, leaving 5 bases not matched to a gene. Incomplete CDR3 DNA: TGCAGCGTTGTAGGGACAGGGGGCTTTTACGAG. As protein: CSVVGTGGFYE. The complete CDR3 sequence is CSVVGTGGFYEQYF.

There are many counts of this clone. The read ends 3 residues early relative to the CDR3; the germline J gene fills the gap. This chain joins TRBV20-1 and TRBJ2-3; 13 positions agree with TRBD2. The CDR3 totals 15 residues. Germline-derived CDR1 and CDR2 are DFQATT and SNEGSKA (reference sequence). V lost 5 bases, J lost 5 bases, and 7 bases stayed unmatched. The CDR3 sequence: CSARPGLAGVDTQYF. The DNA read from the CDR3 is TGCAGTGCTCGCCCTGGACTAGCGGGGGTAGATACG.

There are a few counts of this clone. A read error may account for a junction end that differs from germline. The CDR3 loop reads CASSPLSGPGGYNSPLFF. The part of the CDR3 DNA that was read is TGTGCCAGCTCCCCACTCTCCGGGCCGGGGGGTTATAATTCACCA. V gene TRBV18 combines with J gene TRBJ1-4; TRBD1 is a possible D gene (5 bases). Coverage ceases 3 residues before the CDR3 finishes, and the germline J gene fills in the end. This CDR3 is 18 amino acids long. Germline values: CDR1 KGHSH, CDR2 LQKENI.

This clone was detected many times. The DNA ends 3 residues before the CDR3 does, and the rest of the CDR3 is filled in from the germline J gene. The genes are TRBV2 and TRBJ1-1; D is uncertain. The CDR3 is 14 amino acids. Germline V gene lookup returns CDR1 SNHLY and CDR2 FYNNEI. The CDR3 reads CASSGRNRAGEAFF. The CDR3 bases that were read are TGTGCCAGCAGTGGTAGGAACCGTGCAGGAGAA. The full variable domain, completed using reference TRBV2 and TRBJ1-1, is EPEVTQTPSHQVTQMGQEVILRCVPISNHLYFYWYRQILGQKVEFLVSFYNNEISEKSEIFDDQFSVERPDGSNFTLKIRSTKLEDSAMYFCASSGRNRAGEAFFGQGTRLTVV.

Many counts were recorded for this clone. The read is 3 residues too short to cover the CDR3 end, so that end is filled in from the germline J gene. The J gene is TRBJ1-4, the V gene TRBV30; TRBD1 matches 9 bases. The CDR3 loop spans 15 amino acids. Trimming cost V 1 base and J 10 bases; bases outside gene matches: 10. Germline V gene sequence: CDR1 GTSNPN, CDR2 SVGIG (reference sequence). The CDR3 DNA, read in part, is TGTGCCTGGAGTGCCCCTGGGACAGGGAAGGGAAAA. Translated, it gives CAWSAPGTGKGK. Given in full, the CDR3 is CAWSAPGTGKGKLFF.

This clone was picked up many times. Read data end 3 residues before the CDR3 end; the end is taken from the germline J gene. The chain joins TRBV4-2 to TRBJ2-5; 7 positions match TRBD2. The CDR3 spans 18 residues. J was trimmed by 1 base and V by 0 bases; bases with no gene match: 11. The germline V gene encodes CDR1 LGHNA and CDR2 YNFKEQ. The CDR3 sequence: CASSQELPAGTIQETQYF. The CDR3 bases that were read are TGTGCCAGCAGCCAAGAACTACCAGCGGGAACGATCCAAGAGACC.

About this clone: The sequenced fragment ends 3 residues before the CDR3 boundary, so the rest is inferred from the germline J gene. This rearrangement joins TRBV18 to TRBJ1-1; possible D gene TRBD1, 6 bases. The germline CDR1 and CDR2 sequences are KGHSH and LQKENI. V was pared by 3 bases and J by 5 bases, with 16 bases between. The CDR3 contains 15 residues. The sequenced part of the CDR3 DNA is TGTGCCAGCTCACCGTTTTTTGGGGGGGCAACTGAA. Translated: CASSPFFGGATE. The entire CDR3 protein reads CASSPFFGGATEAFF.

Many counts were recorded for this clone. The read terminates 3 residues before the CDR3 end, so the remaining end is supplied by the germline J gene. The chain recombines TRBV20-1 with TRBJ2-3; D not certain. Germline lookup yields CDR1 DFQATT and CDR2 SNEGSKA (reference sequence). The CDR3 runs 15 residues. The DNA read from the CDR3 is TGCAGTGCTAGAGATCACCGCTCGAGGCAAGAGACG. Its translation is CSARDHRSRQET. The full CDR3 protein reads CSARDHRSRQETQYF.

As to this clone: The missing CDR3 end, 3 residues past where the read stops, is filled in from the germline J gene. The chain is built from TRBV2 and TRBJ2-5, with 8 bases lining up with TRBD1. This CDR3 contains 16 residues. With V trimmed by 4 bases and J by 5 bases, 12 bases remained unmatched. CDR1 and CDR2 (germline): SNHLY, FYNNEI. This CDR3 reads CASSAFRGRYKETQYF. CDR3 bases read: TGTGCCAGCAGTGCTTTCAGGGGGCGCTACAAGGAGACC.

Remarks on this clone: The read ends 3 residues shy of where the CDR3 ends; the end is completed using the germline J gene. The chain has TRBV19 and TRBJ2-4; maybe TRBD2 (5 bases). This CDR3 contains 14 residues. Germline CDR1 and CDR2: LNHDA and SQIVND (reference sequence). The DNA read from the CDR3 is TGTGCCAGTAGTATAGGCCGGGGTCCATATGGT. Its protein is CASSIGRGPYG. The whole CDR3 protein is CASSIGRGPYGQYF. The whole variable domain, remainder taken from reference TRBV19 and TRBJ2-4, is DGGITQSPKYLFRKEGQNVTLSCEQNLNHDAMYWYRQDPGQGLRLIYYSQIVNDFQKGDIAEGYSVSREKKESFPLTVTSAQKNPTAFYLCASSIGRGPYGQYFGAGTRLSVL.

This clone showed up many times. The DNA ends 3 residues before the CDR3 does, and the rest of the CDR3 is filled in from the germline J gene. The chain links TRBV4-1 to TRBJ2-2, with 11 bases identical to TRBD2. After removal of 2 bases from V and 7 bases from J, the junction contained 12 bases not matched to a gene. This CDR3 region has 18 residues. CDR1 is MGHRA and CDR2 is YSYEKL in the germline V gene. The sequenced CDR3 bases are TGCGCCAGCAGCCAATATACTAGCGGGGGAACCAAGGGCGGGGAG. It encodes CASSQYTSGGTKGGE. From start to end, the CDR3 is CASSQYTSGGTKGGELFF.

This clone was observed many times. The read falls 3 residues short of the CDR3 end, and the missing part is taken from the germline J gene. The V and J genes are TRBV7-2 and TRBJ2-3; D is undetermined. Per the germline V gene, CDR1 is SGHTA and CDR2 is FQGNSA. The ends were cut back, 6 bases at V and 4 bases at J, with 11 bases in the middle. The CDR3 loop spans 13 amino acids. CDR3 in amino acids: CASRSSSADTQYF. The part of the CDR3 DNA that was read is TGTGCCAGCAGGTCCTCGAGCGCAGATACG. The entire variable domain, with the rest obtained from reference TRBV7-2 and TRBJ2-3, is as follows: GAGVSQSPSNKVTEKGKDVELRCDPISGHTALYWYRQSLGQGLEFLIYFQGNSAPDKSGLPSDRFSAERTGGSVSTLTIQRTQQEDSAVYLCASRSSSADTQYFGPGTRLTVL.

This clone was observed many times. The read ends 3 residues early relative to the CDR3; the germline J gene fills the gap. V is TRBV4-1 and J is TRBJ2-6, with a tentative D call TRBD1 (7 bases). CDR1 MGHRA and CDR2 YSYEKL come from the germline V gene. V was shortened by 1 base and J by 4 bases, with 11 bases between the two germline ends. The CDR3 runs 16 residues. This chain's CDR3 is CASSQGQGGGANVLTF. The CDR3 DNA, read in part, is TGCGCCAGCAGCCAAGGGCAGGGGGGCGGGGCCAACGTC.

The table lists this clone with many counts. The CDR3 DNA, read in part, is TGTGCCAGCTCACACGAGGACACTGAA. Translated: CASSHEDTE. The entire CDR3 is CASSHEDTEAFF. This sequence joins TRBV18 and TRBJ1-1; D gene ambiguous. The read falls 3 residues short of the CDR3 end, and the missing part is taken from the germline J gene. The CDR3 contains 12 residues. V lost 4 bases to trimming and J lost 3 bases, with 6 bases between them. Per germline, CDR1 KGHSH and CDR2 LQKENI.

This clone was seen ten or more times. The read gets to within 3 residues of the CDR3 end, and the germline J gene fills in the rest. The chain joins TRBV19 to TRBJ2-7; TRBD1 aligns across 10 bases. V lost 4 bases, J lost 6 bases, and 6 bases stayed unmatched. In germline, CDR1 is LNHDA, CDR2 SQIVND (reference sequence). This CDR3 contains 14 residues. Partial CDR3 DNA: TGTGCCAGTAGTAACCGGGACAGGGGTTCCGAG. Translation: CASSNRDRGSE. The complete CDR3 protein is CASSNRDRGSEQYF.